The present T cell receptor (beta chain) was sequenced within a study of regulatory T cells in long-lasting Graves disease. Relying on iRepertoire HTBI primers and Arm-PCR of CDR3 regions, the team built TCR beta libraries. TCRdb re-analysed the multiplex PCR reads in MiXCR, keeping a single row per CDR3 protein. The sample lists approximately 470,000 distinct CDR3 sequences, about 17% seen once, with more than 10% in the top ten. Time point given: newly diagnosed GD, antithyroid drugs for less than 3 months. From RNA extracted from PBMCs, the TCR library was made. This clonotype was seen repeatedly, ten times or more. Germline V gene data show CDR1 as SGHAT and CDR2 as FQDESV (reference sequence). This CDR3 has 16 amino acids. Between the trimmed V and J ends, which lost 5 bases and 1 base, there was a span of 17 bases. These data also featured in a second study, about T cells in Graves' hyperthyroidism and ophthalmopathy. This second study says: Among thyroid clonotypes expanded above 0.001, most also appeared in blood.

This receptor was identified in a man aged 40-50 years with Graves disease. This rearrangement joins TRBV11-1 to TRBJ1-1; D call uncertain. The starting material was peripheral blood mononuclear cells (PBMCs), obtained at new diagnosis, from a patient treated with antithyroid drugs. The CDR3 loop reads CASSPRSGRRNTEAFF. The CDR3, as DNA: TGTGCCAGCAGCCCACGCTCCGGACGGCGGAACACTGAAGCTTTCTTT.